This T cell receptor beta chain comes out of a study of blood T cells in healthy people across ages. Study findings and constraints: Strong correlation was found linking TCR beta diversity to naive T cell percentage.

Next came a second PCR, run for about 6 to 12 cycles, which used a sample-barcoded 5' primer along with a J-beta primer mix. All cDNA molecules were each tagged by a template-switch adaptor with 12 random nucleotides. Researchers report that each sample yielded at least 3 million CDR3-containing paired-end reads. TCRdb re-called the 5' RACE reads with MiXCR, one entry per CDR3 protein. This table holds about 1.1 million distinct CDR3 sequences, more than 30% found once. Germline lookup yields CDR1 SGHDN and CDR2 FVKESK. Between the trimmed V and J ends, which lost 4 bases and 2 bases, there was a span of 10 bases. The CDR3 covers 14 residues. As regards this clonotype: Its specificity is not known.

Each sample used at least 6 million PBMCs. This receptor was identified in a man aged 18 to 29 in good health. The chain carries TRBV14 and TRBJ2-3; D gene uncertain. The specimen sequenced was blood. The CDR3 DNA reads as TGTGCCAGCAGCCCCCGGGTAGTCACAGATACGCAGTATTTT. Encoded protein: CASSPRVVTDTQYF. Using reference TRBV14 and TRBJ2-3 for the parts outside the CDR3, the full variable domain is EAGVTQFPSHSVIEKGQTVTLRCDPISGHDNLYWYRRVMGKEIKFLLHFVKESKQDESGMPNNRFLAERTGGTYSTLKVQPAELEDSGVYFCASSPRVVTDTQYFGPGTRLTVL.